This is a list of T cell receptor beta chains from one sample in a study of T cell responses to AZD1222 COVID-19 vaccine. Here immunoSEQ multiplex PCR was the method, and the copy in TCRdb shows in-frame clones only, minus some. Of more than 150,000 clones listed, 80% to 95% are singletons. Sample: peripheral blood, taken on day 0 of AZD1222 vaccination. These receptors all stem from an adult in good health. CDR3s include the opening cysteine and the closing phenylalanine or tryptophan. The order of the fields is V gene, J gene, D gene, clone size, CDR3 protein, CDR3 DNA. The D gene is left open where the match is weak. The size of a clone is reported for some rows only, either as once, few or many, or as a class for expanded clones.

v_call: TRBV28; j_call: TRBJ1-5; d_call: .; clone_size: .; cdr3_aa: CASSSSAGNGQPQHF; cdr3_nt: TGTGCCAGCAGTAGCTCCGCGGGGAACGGCCAGCCCCAGCATTTT
v_call: TRBV2; j_call: TRBJ1-5; d_call: TRBD1; clone_size: .; cdr3_aa: CASVGTGTNQPQHF; cdr3_nt: TGTGCCAGCGTGGGGACAGGGACCAATCAGCCCCAGCATTTT
v_call: TRBV30; j_call: TRBJ2-1; d_call: .; clone_size: .; cdr3_aa: CASRDTSYNEQFF; cdr3_nt: TGTGCCTCCCGGGACACCTCCTACAATGAGCAGTTCTTC
v_call: TRBV9; j_call: TRBJ2-1; d_call: TRBD2; clone_size: .; cdr3_aa: CASSPLGDYGNEQFF; cdr3_nt: TGTGCCAGCAGCCCGTTAGGGGACTATGGCAATGAGCAGTTCTTC
v_call: TRBV28; j_call: TRBJ1-2; d_call: .; clone_size: .; cdr3_aa: CASSPPPGGANYGYTF; cdr3_nt: TGTGCCAGCAGTCCCCCCCCGGGGGGGGCTAACTATGGCTACACCTTC
v_call: TRBV5-1; j_call: TRBJ2-7; d_call: TRBD2; clone_size: .; cdr3_aa: CASSLIGSGSAKSYEQYF; cdr3_nt: TGCGCCAGCAGCTTGATTGGTAGCGGGAGTGCGAAGTCCTACGAGCAGTACTTC
v_call: TRBV9; j_call: TRBJ2-1; d_call: .; clone_size: once; cdr3_aa: CASSVEGVNEQFF; cdr3_nt: TGTGCCAGCAGCGTAGAGGGGGTGAATGAGCAGTTCTTC
v_call: TRBV6-1; j_call: TRBJ1-1; d_call: .; clone_size: .; cdr3_aa: CASSEDGVGDTEAFF; cdr3_nt: TGTGCCAGCAGTGAAGACGGGGTCGGGGACACTGAAGCTTTCTTT
v_call: TRBV28; j_call: TRBJ2-2; d_call: .; clone_size: .; cdr3_aa: CASSFGTKNTGELFF; cdr3_nt: TGTGCCAGCAGTTTCGGGACAAAGAACACCGGGGAGCTGTTTTTT
v_call: TRBV12-3/TRBV12-4; j_call: TRBJ2-2; d_call: .; clone_size: .; cdr3_aa: CASSSNTGELFF; cdr3_nt: TGTGCCAGCAGTTCTAACACCGGGGAGCTGTTTTTT
v_call: TRBV6-2/TRBV6-3; j_call: TRBJ1-5; d_call: .; clone_size: .; cdr3_aa: CASSYSKERDRRNSNQPQHF; cdr3_nt: TGTGCCAGCAGTTACTCGAAGGAGCGGGACCGTAGAAATAGCAATCAGCCCCAGCATTTT
v_call: TRBV18; j_call: TRBJ2-7; d_call: .; clone_size: .; cdr3_aa: CASSPTRLRLPSQYF; cdr3_nt: TGTGCCAGCTCACCGACGCGGCTAAGGCTCCCCTCGCAGTACTTC
v_call: TRBV6-4; j_call: TRBJ1-1; d_call: .; clone_size: .; cdr3_aa: CASSDIWTATEAFF; cdr3_nt: TGTGCCAGCAGTGACATCTGGACAGCCACTGAAGCTTTCTTT
v_call: TRBV28; j_call: TRBJ2-4; d_call: .; clone_size: .; cdr3_aa: CASGRGGAKNIQYF; cdr3_nt: TGTGCCAGCGGTAGGGGTGGGGCTAAAAACATTCAGTACTTC
v_call: TRBV12-3/TRBV12-4; j_call: TRBJ2-5; d_call: .; clone_size: .; cdr3_aa: CASSLGTPETQYF; cdr3_nt: TGTGCCAGCAGTTTGGGGACCCCGGAGACCCAGTACTTC
v_call: TRBV5-4; j_call: TRBJ1-2; d_call: .; clone_size: .; cdr3_aa: CASTPVGTSFYGYTF; cdr3_nt: TGTGCCAGCACGCCTGTGGGAACCTCCTTCTATGGCTACACCTTC
v_call: TRBV29-1; j_call: TRBJ1-3; d_call: .; clone_size: .; cdr3_aa: CSVSFFSGNTIYF; cdr3_nt: TGCAGCGTATCTTTCTTCTCTGGAAACACCATATATTTT
v_call: TRBV27; j_call: TRBJ2-1; d_call: .; clone_size: .; cdr3_aa: CASSPSLGRRNEQFF; cdr3_nt: TGTGCCAGCAGTCCCTCTCTCGGGAGAAGAAATGAGCAGTTCTTC
v_call: TRBV9; j_call: TRBJ2-5; d_call: .; clone_size: once; cdr3_aa: CASSVGRGETQYF; cdr3_nt: TGTGCCAGCAGCGTAGGCAGGGGAGAGACCCAGTACTTC
v_call: TRBV21-1; j_call: TRBJ1-2; d_call: .; clone_size: once; cdr3_aa: CASTLYGTGAVYGYTF; cdr3_nt: TGTGCCAGCACCTTATACGGGACGGGCGCGGTCTATGGCTACACCTTC
v_call: TRBV2; j_call: TRBJ1-1; d_call: .; clone_size: .; cdr3_aa: CASNRELGTEAFF; cdr3_nt: TGTGCCAGCAACAGGGAATTGGGCACTGAAGCTTTCTTT
v_call: TRBV11-2; j_call: TRBJ1-4; d_call: .; clone_size: .; cdr3_aa: CASSLDGAKGGEKLFF; cdr3_nt: TGTGCCAGCAGCTTAGATGGAGCAAAGGGGGGAGAAAAACTGTTTTTT
v_call: TRBV5-6; j_call: TRBJ2-1; d_call: .; clone_size: .; cdr3_aa: CASSLVGYEQFF; cdr3_nt: TGTGCCAGCAGCTTGGTGGGGTATGAGCAGTTCTTC
v_call: TRBV11-2; j_call: TRBJ1-2; d_call: .; clone_size: .; cdr3_aa: CASSLGSVGPFYGYTF; cdr3_nt: TGTGCCAGCAGCTTAGGATCGGTGGGCCCCTTCTATGGCTACACCTTC
v_call: TRBV5-1; j_call: TRBJ2-4; d_call: TRBD1; clone_size: .; cdr3_aa: CASSLEDRGSNIQYF; cdr3_nt: TGCGCCAGCAGCTTGGAGGACAGGGGGTCCAACATTCAGTACTTC
v_call: TRBV12-3/TRBV12-4; j_call: TRBJ1-1; d_call: .; clone_size: .; cdr3_aa: CASEGVGTEAFF; cdr3_nt: TGTGCCAGCGAGGGGGTAGGGACTGAAGCTTTCTTT
v_call: TRBV11-2; j_call: TRBJ2-2; d_call: .; clone_size: .; cdr3_aa: CASSLDLQGTGELFF; cdr3_nt: TGTGCCAGCAGCTTAGATCTACAGGGAACCGGGGAGCTGTTTTTT
v_call: TRBV15; j_call: TRBJ1-2; d_call: .; clone_size: once; cdr3_aa: CATSRDLVSLYGYTF; cdr3_nt: TGTGCCACCAGCAGAGATCTGGTATCCCTTTATGGCTACACCTTC
v_call: TRBV9; j_call: TRBJ1-1; d_call: TRBD1; clone_size: .; cdr3_aa: CASNLLGTGNTEAFF; cdr3_nt: TGTGCCAGCAACCTTTTGGGGACAGGGAACACTGAAGCTTTCTTT
v_call: TRBV15; j_call: TRBJ2-7; d_call: .; clone_size: .; cdr3_aa: CATSGRQSSYEQYF; cdr3_nt: TGTGCCACCAGCGGACGGCAGAGCTCCTACGAGCAGTACTTC
v_call: TRBV24-1; j_call: TRBJ2-1; d_call: .; clone_size: .; cdr3_aa: CATSDSVKIPYNEQFF; cdr3_nt: TGTGCCACCAGTGATTCGGTTAAGATCCCCTACAATGAGCAGTTCTTC
v_call: TRBV30; j_call: TRBJ2-1; d_call: TRBD2; clone_size: once; cdr3_aa: CAWSVTSGSDEQFF; cdr3_nt: TGTGCCTGGAGTGTTACTAGCGGGAGTGATGAGCAGTTCTTC
v_call: TRBV7-9; j_call: TRBJ2-7; d_call: TRBD1; clone_size: .; cdr3_aa: CASSRTGGTYEQYF; cdr3_nt: TGTGCCAGCAGCCGGACAGGGGGTACCTACGAGCAGTACTTC
v_call: TRBV30; j_call: TRBJ1-6; d_call: .; clone_size: .; cdr3_aa: CAWRGWGWTNSPLHF; cdr3_nt: TGTGCCTGGAGAGGTTGGGGATGGACTAATTCACCCCTCCACTTT
v_call: TRBV7-6; j_call: TRBJ2-5; d_call: TRBD2; clone_size: .; cdr3_aa: CASSLDTSGRDQETQYF; cdr3_nt: TGTGCCAGCAGCTTAGATACTAGCGGGAGGGATCAAGAGACCCAGTACTTC
v_call: TRBV11-2; j_call: TRBJ1-1; d_call: .; clone_size: .; cdr3_aa: CASSPNTGRGTEAFF; cdr3_nt: TGTGCCAGCAGCCCGAATACAGGGCGGGGCACTGAAGCTTTCTTT
v_call: TRBV13; j_call: TRBJ2-2; d_call: TRBD2; clone_size: .; cdr3_aa: CASSLVSGLAGPLSDTGELFF; cdr3_nt: TGTGCCAGCAGCTTAGTCTCGGGACTAGCGGGACCATTAAGTGACACCGGGGAGCTGTTTTTT
v_call: TRBV2; j_call: TRBJ2-7; d_call: .; clone_size: .; cdr3_aa: CASTQSVQAYEQYF; cdr3_nt: TGTGCCAGCACTCAATCGGTGCAGGCCTACGAGCAGTACTTC
v_call: TRBV12-3/TRBV12-4; j_call: TRBJ2-7; d_call: .; clone_size: .; cdr3_aa: CASSLGTGIEQYF; cdr3_nt: TGTGCCAGCAGTTTAGGTACAGGGATCGAGCAGTACTTC
v_call: TRBV7-2; j_call: TRBJ2-3; d_call: TRBD2; clone_size: .; cdr3_aa: CASSSLAGVPDTQYF; cdr3_nt: TGTGCCAGCAGCTCCCTAGCGGGAGTCCCAGATACGCAGTATTTT
v_call: TRBV3-1/TRBV3-2; j_call: TRBJ2-4; d_call: TRBD1; clone_size: .; cdr3_aa: CASSQERGTGFYIQYF; cdr3_nt: TGTGCCAGCAGCCAAGAGCGGGGGACAGGGTTTTACATTCAGTACTTC
v_call: TRBV6-5; j_call: TRBJ1-2; d_call: .; clone_size: .; cdr3_aa: CASSYRGGNYGYTF; cdr3_nt: TGTGCCAGCAGTTACCGTGGAGGGAACTATGGCTACACCTTC
v_call: TRBV7-9; j_call: TRBJ1-6; d_call: .; clone_size: .; cdr3_aa: CASRDAQGSYNSPLHF; cdr3_nt: TGTGCCAGCCGGGACGCCCAGGGCTCCTATAATTCACCCCTCCACTTT
v_call: TRBV28; j_call: TRBJ2-1; d_call: TRBD2; clone_size: .; cdr3_aa: CASSPGGNSYNEQFF; cdr3_nt: TGTGCCAGCAGCCCGGGGGGGAACTCCTACAATGAGCAGTTCTTC
v_call: TRBV5-1; j_call: TRBJ2-6; d_call: .; clone_size: .; cdr3_aa: CASSLKRQIFSGANVLTF; cdr3_nt: TGCGCCAGCAGCTTGAAGAGACAGATATTCTCTGGGGCCAACGTCCTGACTTTC
v_call: TRBV2; j_call: TRBJ1-2; d_call: TRBD1; clone_size: .; cdr3_aa: CASRGTADFYGYTF; cdr3_nt: TGTGCCAGCAGGGGGACAGCAGATTTCTATGGCTACACCTTC
v_call: TRBV9; j_call: TRBJ2-7; d_call: TRBD2; clone_size: .; cdr3_aa: CASSPTTTSYWYEQYF; cdr3_nt: TGTGCCAGCAGCCCGACGACGACTAGCTACTGGTACGAGCAGTACTTC
v_call: TRBV25-1; j_call: TRBJ2-7; d_call: .; clone_size: .; cdr3_aa: CASTEGWGSYYEQYF; cdr3_nt: TGTGCCAGCACCGAAGGGTGGGGCAGTTACTACGAGCAGTACTTC
v_call: TRBV4-2; j_call: TRBJ1-1; d_call: TRBD1; clone_size: .; cdr3_aa: CASSRSGQAFEAFF; cdr3_nt: TGTGCCAGCAGCCGAAGCGGACAGGCCTTTGAAGCTTTCTTT
v_call: TRBV24-1; j_call: TRBJ1-3; d_call: .; clone_size: .; cdr3_aa: CATMEGTGNTIYF; cdr3_nt: TGTGCCACCATGGAGGGAACTGGAAACACCATATATTTT
v_call: TRBV7-8; j_call: TRBJ2-1; d_call: .; clone_size: .; cdr3_aa: CASSSLAVRGDNEQFF; cdr3_nt: TGTGCCAGCAGCTCGTTAGCGGTCCGTGGGGATAATGAGCAGTTCTTC